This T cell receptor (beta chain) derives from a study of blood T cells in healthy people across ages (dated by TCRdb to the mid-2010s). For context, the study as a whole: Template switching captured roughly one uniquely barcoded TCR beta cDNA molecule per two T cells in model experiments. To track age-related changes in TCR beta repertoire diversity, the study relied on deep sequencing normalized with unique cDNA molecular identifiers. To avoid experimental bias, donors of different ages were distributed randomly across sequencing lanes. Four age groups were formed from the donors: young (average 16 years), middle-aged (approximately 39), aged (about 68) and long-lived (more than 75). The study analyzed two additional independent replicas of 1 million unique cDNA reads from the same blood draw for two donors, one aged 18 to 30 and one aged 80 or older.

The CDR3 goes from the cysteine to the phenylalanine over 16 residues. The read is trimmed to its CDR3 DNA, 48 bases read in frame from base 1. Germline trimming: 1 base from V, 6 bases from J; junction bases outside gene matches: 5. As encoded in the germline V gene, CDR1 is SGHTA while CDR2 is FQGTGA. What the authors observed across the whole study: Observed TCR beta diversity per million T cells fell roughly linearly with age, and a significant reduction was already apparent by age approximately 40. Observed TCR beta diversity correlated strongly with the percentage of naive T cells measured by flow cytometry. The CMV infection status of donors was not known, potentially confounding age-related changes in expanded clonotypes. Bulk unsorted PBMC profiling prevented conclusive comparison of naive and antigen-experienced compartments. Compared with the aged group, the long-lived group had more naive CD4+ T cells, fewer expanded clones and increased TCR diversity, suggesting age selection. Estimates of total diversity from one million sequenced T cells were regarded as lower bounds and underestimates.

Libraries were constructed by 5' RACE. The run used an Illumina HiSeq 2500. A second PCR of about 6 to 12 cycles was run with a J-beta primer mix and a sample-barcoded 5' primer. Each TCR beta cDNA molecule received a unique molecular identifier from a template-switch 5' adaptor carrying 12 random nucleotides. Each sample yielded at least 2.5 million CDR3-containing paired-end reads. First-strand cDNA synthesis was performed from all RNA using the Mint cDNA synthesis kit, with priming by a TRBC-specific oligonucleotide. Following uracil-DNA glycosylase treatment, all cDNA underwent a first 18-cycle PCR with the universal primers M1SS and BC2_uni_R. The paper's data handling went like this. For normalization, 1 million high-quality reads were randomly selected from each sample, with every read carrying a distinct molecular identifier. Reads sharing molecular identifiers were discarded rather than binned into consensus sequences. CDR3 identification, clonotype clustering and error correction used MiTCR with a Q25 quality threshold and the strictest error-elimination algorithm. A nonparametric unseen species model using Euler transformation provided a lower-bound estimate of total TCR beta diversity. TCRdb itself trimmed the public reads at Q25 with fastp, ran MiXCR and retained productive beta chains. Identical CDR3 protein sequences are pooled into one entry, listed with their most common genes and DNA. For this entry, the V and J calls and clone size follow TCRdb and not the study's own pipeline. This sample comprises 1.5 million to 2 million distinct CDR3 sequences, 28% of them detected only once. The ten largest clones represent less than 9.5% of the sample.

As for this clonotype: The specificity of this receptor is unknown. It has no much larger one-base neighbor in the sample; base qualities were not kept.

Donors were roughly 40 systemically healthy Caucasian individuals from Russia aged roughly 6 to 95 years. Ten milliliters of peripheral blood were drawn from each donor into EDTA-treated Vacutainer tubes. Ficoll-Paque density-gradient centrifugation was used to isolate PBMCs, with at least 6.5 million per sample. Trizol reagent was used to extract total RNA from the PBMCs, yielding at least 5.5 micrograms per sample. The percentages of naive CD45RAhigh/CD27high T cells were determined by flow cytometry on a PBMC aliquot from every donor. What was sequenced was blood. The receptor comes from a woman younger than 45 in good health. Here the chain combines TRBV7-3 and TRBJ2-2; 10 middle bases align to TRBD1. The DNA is TGTGCCAGCAGCTTAAGCGGAGGGACAGGGGCCGGGGAGCTGTTTTTT. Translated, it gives CASSLSGGTGAGELFF.